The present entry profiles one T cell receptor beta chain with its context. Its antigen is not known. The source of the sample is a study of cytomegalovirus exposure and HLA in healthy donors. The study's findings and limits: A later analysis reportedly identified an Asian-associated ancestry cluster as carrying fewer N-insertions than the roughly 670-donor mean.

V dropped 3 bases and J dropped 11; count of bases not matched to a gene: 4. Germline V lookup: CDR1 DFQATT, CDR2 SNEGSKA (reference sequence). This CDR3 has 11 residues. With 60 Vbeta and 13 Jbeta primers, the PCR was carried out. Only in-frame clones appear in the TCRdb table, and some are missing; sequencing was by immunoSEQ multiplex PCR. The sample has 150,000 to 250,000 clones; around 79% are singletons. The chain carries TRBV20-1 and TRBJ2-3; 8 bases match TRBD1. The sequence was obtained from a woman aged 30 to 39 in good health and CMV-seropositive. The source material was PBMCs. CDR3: CSASTGGGQYF. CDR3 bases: TGCAGTGCTAGCACAGGGGGTGGGCAGTATTTT.